This TCR beta chain stems from a study of post-analysis software for immune sequencing data. Across the study: Patients with relapsing-remitting, secondary progressive and progressive-relapsing multiple sclerosis courses were all represented.

Findings and caveats of the study: Diversity measured as normalized Chao1 was significantly lower in multiple sclerosis patients than in controls. F measure clustering grouped samples strongly by preparation batch.

This clonotype was counted between two and nine times. What it binds is not known. Presence of unique molecular identifiers characterized the TCR beta cDNA libraries. The source material, about 0.95 to 10 million T cells, gave rise to roughly 500,000 cDNA molecules. A single record per CDR3 protein comes from TCRdb applying MiXCR to the PCR reads. Of fewer than 550,000 distinct CDR3 sequences in the sample, about a third were seen once. This receptor was obtained from a girl between 2 and 17 years old with multiple sclerosis. Sequencing was carried out using blood.

CDR3 bases: TGTGCCAGCAGTCCGGACAGGGGGCTCTCTGGCTACACCTTC. This translates into CASSPDRGLSGYTF. The chain carries TRBV6-5 and TRBJ1-2; 11 nucleotides match TRBD1. CDR3 size: 14 residues. V lost 5 bases, J lost 7 bases, and 6 bases stayed unmatched. In germline, CDR1 is MNHEY, CDR2 SVGAGI.